A selection of T cell receptor beta chains follows, all from one sample in a study of beta chain features in type 1 diabetes. The table came from immunoSEQ multiplex PCR; TCRdb's copy has only in-frame clones and leaves some out. Here the sample spans fewer than 650,000 clones, about 16% being singletons. Material for sequencing was naive CD4+ T cells from blood. The receptors were sampled from a man younger than 35 in good health. CDR3s include the opening cysteine and the closing phenylalanine or tryptophan. The D gene is left open where the match is weak. Some rows mark clone size as missing; the rest say once, few, many or name a class of expanded clone.

clone size,D gene,J gene,V gene,CDR3 DNA,CDR3 protein
.,TRBD2,TRBJ2-1,TRBV2,TGTGCCAGCAGTGAAAACGCGGGAGGGGCTTACAATGAGCAGTTCTTC,CASSENAGGAYNEQFF
once,.,TRBJ1-2,TRBV28,TGTGCCAGCAGATTGGGCCGGTATGGCTACACCTTC,CASRLGRYGYTF
few,.,TRBJ2-7,TRBV23-1,TGCGCCAGCAGTCAATATGGTCCAGGGCCCTCACCCCACGAGCAGTACTTC,CASSQYGPGPSPHEQYF
.,TRBD1,TRBJ2-7,TRBV7-2,TGTGCCAGCAGCCCTGGGACAGGGGAAGTCGAGCAGTACTTC,CASSPGTGEVEQYF
.,.,TRBJ2-7,TRBV4-1,TGCGCCAGCAGCCAAGCTCTGGGTACCTACGAGCAGTACTTC,CASSQALGTYEQYF
few,.,TRBJ2-7,TRBV5-1,TGCGCCAGTGGGACGGGTGGTGGCGAGCAGTACTTC,CASGTGGGEQYF
few,TRBD2,TRBJ2-1,TRBV7-9,TGTGCCAGCAGCTTAGGCGGGGGTACCCAGCAGTTCTTC,CASSLGGGTQQFF
.,TRBD1,TRBJ1-4,TRBV7-9,TGTGCCAGCAGCTACGGGACAGTCATAATAGGGTTTGAAAAACTGTTTTTT,CASSYGTVIIGFEKLFF
.,TRBD1,TRBJ1-5,TRBV5-8,TGTGCCAGCAGCTTGGCTCGGGACAGGGGGAGGAGGGGAGGCAATCAGCCCCAGCATTTT,CASSLARDRGRRGGNQPQHF
once,.,TRBJ1-2,TRBV27,TGTGCCAGCAGTTCCCATTGGGGGGCTGCGGGCTATGGCTACACCTTC,CASSSHWGAAGYGYTF
.,TRBD1,TRBJ1-6,TRBV7-9,TGTGCCAGCAGTTCGACAGGGGACAATTCACCCCTCCACTTT,CASSSTGDNSPLHF
few,.,TRBJ2-7,TRBV18,TGTGCCAGCTCATCGACACTGAGCTCCTACGAGCAGTACTTC,CASSSTLSSYEQYF
.,.,TRBJ1-4,TRBV4-3,TGCGCCAGCAGCCAAAACAGGGTTCAACTGTTTTTT,CASSQNRVQLFF
few,.,TRBJ1-5,TRBV2,TGTGCCAGCAGTGAAAGGGGACGGAGCAATCAGCCCCAGCATTTT,CASSERGRSNQPQHF
.,.,TRBJ2-7,TRBV7-9,TGTGCCAGCAGCTTAACAACAGCCTACGAGCAGTACTTC,CASSLTTAYEQYF
few,.,TRBJ1-1,TRBV2,TGTGCCAGCAGTGAGGGGGTAAACACTGAAGCTTTCTTT,CASSEGVNTEAFF
.,.,TRBJ2-7,TRBV7-2,TGTGCCAGCAGCTCTTCCGGGAAGCAGGAGCAGTACTTC,CASSSSGKQEQYF
.,.,TRBJ2-7,TRBV7-2,TGTGCCAGCAGCTTAGGGCTTGTCAGGGAGCAGTACTTC,CASSLGLVREQYF
.,.,TRBJ1-3,TRBV7-9,TGTGCCAGCAGCTCTCCACCTACAGGGTCTGGAAACACCATATATTTT,CASSSPPTGSGNTIYF
few,TRBD1,TRBJ2-7,TRBV19,TGTGCCAGTAGAGGGAGAGGTCGGGGACAGGGGGCGGACGAGCAGTACTTC,CASRGRGRGQGADEQYF
.,.,TRBJ2-2,TRBV10-3,TGTGCCATCAGTGATTTGGGACGGGGCACCGGGGAGCTGTTTTTT,CAISDLGRGTGELFF
few,.,TRBJ1-5,TRBV18,TGTGCCAGCTCACCACTGGGTAGTTATAGCAATCAGCCCCAGCATTTT,CASSPLGSYSNQPQHF
.,.,TRBJ2-3,TRBV5-1,TGCGCCAGCAGCTCCTCAAGGGCGCGTACAGATACGCAGTATTTT,CASSSSRARTDTQYF
few,.,TRBJ1-6,TRBV6-4,TGTGCCAGCAGTGACTCAGGGAGGGGGTATAATTCACCCCTCCACTTT,CASSDSGRGYNSPLHF
few,TRBD2,TRBJ2-1,TRBV29-1,TGCAGCGTTGAAGATTGGGGGGGAGGCGTCAATGAGCAGTTCTTC,CSVEDWGGGVNEQFF
few,TRBD2,TRBJ2-1,TRBV11-2,TGTGCCAGCCGGCCGCACTTAGCGGGGGGGCCTACTAATGAGCAGTTCTTC,CASRPHLAGGPTNEQFF
few,.,TRBJ2-3,TRBV11-2,TGTGCCAGCAGCGTTACCCTATACAGCACAGATACGCAGTATTTT,CASSVTLYSTDTQYF
few,.,TRBJ2-4,TRBV6-5,TGTGCCAGCAGTCAAACAGGGAGGGACATTCAGTACTTC,CASSQTGRDIQYF
.,TRBD1,TRBJ1-1,TRBV4-1,TGCGCCAGCAGCGGAGGACAGGGAAATACTGAAGCTTTCTTT,CASSGGQGNTEAFF
.,TRBD1,TRBJ2-5,TRBV10-3,TGTGCCATCAGCCCGGGACAGGGGCAGCGGGGAGCCCAAGAGACCCAGTACTTC,CAISPGQGQRGAQETQYF
few,TRBD2,TRBJ2-1,TRBV19,TGTGCCAGTAGTACCACTAGCGGGGCCTACAATGAGCAGTTCTTC,CASSTTSGAYNEQFF
.,.,TRBJ2-6,TRBV30,TGTGGCGTCTCTGGGGCCAACGTCCTGACTTTC,CGVSGANVLTF
few,.,TRBJ2-7,TRBV9,TGTGCCAGCAGCTCCGGACGGGGCCGAGACGAGCAGTACTTC,CASSSGRGRDEQYF
.,.,TRBJ2-5,TRBV11-2,TGTGCCAGCAGCTTCTGGTCTTGGGACACGATTCAAGAGACCCAGTACTTC,CASSFWSWDTIQETQYF
.,.,TRBJ1-6,TRBV30,TGTGCCTGGAGTCAGGATTGGGTGTGGAATTCACCCCTCCACTTT,CAWSQDWVWNSPLHF
few,TRBD1,TRBJ2-7,TRBV28,TGTGCCAGCAAACGGACAGGCCCCTCCTACGAGCAGTACTTC,CASKRTGPSYEQYF
.,TRBD2,TRBJ2-7,TRBV6-5,TGTGCCAGCAGTTCGGGACTAGCGGGAGGGTTACTCGAGCAGTACTTC,CASSSGLAGGLLEQYF
.,.,TRBJ1-5,TRBV7-9,TGTGCCAGCAGCCTAGACACAGGGAATCAGCCCCAGCATTTT,CASSLDTGNQPQHF
few,TRBD1,TRBJ1-2,TRBV30,TGTGCCTGGAGTGTCCCGGGGACAGGGGGCTTCCTTAGCTACACCTTC,CAWSVPGTGGFLSYTF
few,.,TRBJ2-1,TRBV4-2,TGTGCCAGCAGCTTGGAGAGCAATGAGCAGTTCTTC,CASSLESNEQFF
.,.,TRBJ2-3,TRBV20-1,TGCAGCGCTAAGAGTACAGATACGCAGTATTTT,CSAKSTDTQYF
few,TRBD2,TRBJ2-1,TRBV9,TGTGCCAGCAGCGTAGCCGTCGGACTAGCGGGAGACAATGAGCAGTTCTTC,CASSVAVGLAGDNEQFF
few,.,TRBJ1-1,TRBV10-3,TGTGCCACAGAAAACCACAGGGACTCGAACACTGAAGCTTTCTTT,CATENHRDSNTEAFF
few,.,TRBJ1-2,TRBV6-6,TGTGCCGTACACGTAAGCCAGGGGTCCAACTATGGCTACACCTTC,CAVHVSQGSNYGYTF
.,TRBD1,TRBJ2-7,TRBV5-5,TGCGCCAGCAGCCCTCAAACAGGACAGGCATTCTACGAGCAGTACTTC,CASSPQTGQAFYEQYF